This T cell receptor beta chain was obtained from a study of cytomegalovirus exposure and HLA in healthy donors. General observations from the study: As was reported, the HLA-A and HLA-B alleles of most subjects were accurately predicted from TCR beta sequences. Earlier results showed most TCR beta V segments being productive about 87% or about 30% of the time. Among the most significant clusters, several appeared linked to common viral pathogens in a later analysis. Analyses of presence and absence presupposed an approximately uniform sequencing depth across donors.

The primer mix had 60 Vbeta and 13 Jbeta primers. TCRdb's table, derived via immunoSEQ multiplex PCR, lists solely in-frame clones and lacks some. The sample totals fewer than 200,000 clones. Losses at the gene ends were 11 bases for V and 7 bases for J; bases not matched to a gene: 19. Germline assignment: CDR1 ENHRY and CDR2 SYGVKD. This CDR3 spans 15 amino acids. To note about this clone: Its antigen is unidentified.

The clonotype was recovered from a man aged 30-40 years in good health and CMV-seronegative. This chain joins TRBV10-3 and TRBJ2-5; 7 positions match TRBD1. The sequencing sample was made of PBMCs. The CDR3 bases are TGTGCCGCCCAGGGGGTTTCTACGGCCCCCGGGACCCAGTACTTC. It is translated as CAAQGVSTAPGTQYF.